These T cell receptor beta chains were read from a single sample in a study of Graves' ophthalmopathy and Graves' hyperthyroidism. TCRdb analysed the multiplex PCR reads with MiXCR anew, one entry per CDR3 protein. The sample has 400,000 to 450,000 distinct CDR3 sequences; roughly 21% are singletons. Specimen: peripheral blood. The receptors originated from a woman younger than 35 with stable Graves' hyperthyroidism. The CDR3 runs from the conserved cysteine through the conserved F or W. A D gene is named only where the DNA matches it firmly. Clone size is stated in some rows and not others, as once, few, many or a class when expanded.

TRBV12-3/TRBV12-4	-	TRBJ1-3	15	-	CASSLPGPDGNTIYF	TGTGCCAGCAGTTTACCAGGGCCAGACGGAAACACCATATATTTT
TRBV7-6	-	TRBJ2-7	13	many	CASSPEGTSEQYF	TGTGCCAGCAGCCCCGAAGGGACCAGCGAGCAGTACTTC
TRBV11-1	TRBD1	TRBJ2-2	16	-	CASSLGTGTDTGELFF	TGTGCCAGCAGCCTCGGGACAGGGACGGACACCGGGGAGCTGTTTTTT
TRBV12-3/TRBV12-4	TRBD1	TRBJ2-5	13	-	CASRPPGGETQYF	TGTGCCAGCAGGCCGCCAGGGGGCGAGACCCAGTACTTC
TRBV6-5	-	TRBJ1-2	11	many	CASRGVEGYTF	TGTGCCAGCAGGGGAGTGGAGGGCTACACCTTC
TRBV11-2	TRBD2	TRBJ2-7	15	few	CASSPLSGSTYEQYF	TGTGCCAGCAGCCCCTTGAGCGGGAGCACCTACGAGCAGTACTTC
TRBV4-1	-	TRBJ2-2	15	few	CASSIQVQGTGELFF	TGCGCCAGCAGCATCCAAGTTCAGGGGACCGGGGAGCTGTTTTTT
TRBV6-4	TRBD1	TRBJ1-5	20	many	CASSPHGRGLSNIGNQPQHF	TGTGCCAGCAGTCCCCATGGAAGGGGGCTTTCCAATATTGGCAATCAGCCCCAGCATTTT
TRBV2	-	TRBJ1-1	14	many	CASTVAGRNTEAFF	TGTGCCAGCACGGTCGCAGGGAGGAACACTGAAGCTTTCTTT
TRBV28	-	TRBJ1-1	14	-	CASSLFAVNTEAFF	TGTGCCAGCAGTTTATTCGCGGTGAACACTGAAGCTTTCTTT
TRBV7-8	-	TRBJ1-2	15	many	CASSLGWGQGNGYTF	TGTGCCAGCAGCTTAGGTTGGGGGCAGGGAAACGGCTACACCTTC
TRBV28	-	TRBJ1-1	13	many	CASSLGGVAEAFF	TGTGCCAGCAGTTTAGGAGGGGTCGCTGAAGCTTTCTTT
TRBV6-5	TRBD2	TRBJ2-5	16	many	CASRRGLAGVQETQYF	TGTGCCAGCAGGAGGGGACTAGCGGGAGTTCAAGAGACCCAGTACTTC
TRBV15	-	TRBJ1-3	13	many	CATSRDSGNTIYF	TGTGCCACCAGCAGAGACTCTGGAAACACCATATATTTT
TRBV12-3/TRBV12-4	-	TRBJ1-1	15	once	CASSFPRSMNTEAFF	TGTGCCAGCAGTTTCCCCCGGTCGATGAACACTGAAGCTTTCTTT
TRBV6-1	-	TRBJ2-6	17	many	CASERDQKRAGANVLTF	TGTGCCAGCGAAAGAGACCAAAAGCGGGCTGGGGCCAACGTCCTGACTTTC
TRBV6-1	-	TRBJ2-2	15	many	CASRGGQRGTGELFF	TGTGCCAGCAGAGGCGGACAACGAGGGACCGGGGAGCTGTTTTTT
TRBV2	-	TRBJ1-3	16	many	CASSDRSVSAGNTIYF	TGTGCCAGCAGTGATAGATCCGTAAGCGCTGGAAACACCATATATTTT
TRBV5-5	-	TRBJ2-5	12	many	CASSLGVETQYF	TGTGCCAGCAGCTTGGGTGTAGAGACCCAGTACTTC
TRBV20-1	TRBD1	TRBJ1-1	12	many	CSARDWDRGAFF	TGCAGTGCTAGAGACTGGGACAGGGGGGCTTTCTTT
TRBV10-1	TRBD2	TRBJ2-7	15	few	CASSTTGTSGTKQYF	TGCGCCAGCAGCACAACCGGGACTAGCGGGACTAAGCAGTACTTC
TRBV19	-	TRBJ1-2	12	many	CASSWTAAGYTF	TGTGCCAGTAGCTGGACTGCGGCGGGCTACACCTTC
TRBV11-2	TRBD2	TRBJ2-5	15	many	CASSSSGRSGETQYF	TGTGCCAGCAGCTCTAGCGGGAGGTCGGGCGAGACCCAGTACTTC
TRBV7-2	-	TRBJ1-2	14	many	CASSEGGGDNRYTF	TGTGCCAGCAGCGAGGGAGGAGGTGACAATCGCTACACCTTC
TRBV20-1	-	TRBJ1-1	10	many	CIMGGDEAFF	TGCATTATGGGCGGAGATGAAGCTTTCTTT
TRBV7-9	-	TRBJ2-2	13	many	CASSLVDGGELFF	TGTGCCAGCAGCTTAGTGGATGGCGGGGAGCTGTTTTTT
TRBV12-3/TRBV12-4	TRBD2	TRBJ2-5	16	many	CASSPTSGRGAETQYF	TGTGCCAGCAGTCCGACTAGCGGGAGGGGGGCGGAGACCCAGTACTTC
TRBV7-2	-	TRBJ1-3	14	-	CASRGGISGNTIYF	TGTGCCAGCAGAGGGGGGATTTCTGGAAACACCATATATTTT
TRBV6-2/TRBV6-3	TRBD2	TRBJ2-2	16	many	CASSYYGLADTGELFF	TGTGCCAGCAGTTACTACGGACTAGCCGACACCGGGGAGCTGTTTTTT
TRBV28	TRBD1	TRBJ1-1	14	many	CASRSGTVNTEAFF	TGTGCCAGCAGATCCGGGACAGTAAACACTGAAGCTTTCTTT
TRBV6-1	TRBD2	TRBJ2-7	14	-	CARRGLAGVYEQYF	TGTGCCCGGCGGGGACTAGCGGGAGTCTACGAGCAGTACTTC
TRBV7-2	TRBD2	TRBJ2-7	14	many	CASSFRREGLEQYF	TGTGCCAGCAGCTTTCGGCGGGAGGGCCTCGAGCAGTACTTC